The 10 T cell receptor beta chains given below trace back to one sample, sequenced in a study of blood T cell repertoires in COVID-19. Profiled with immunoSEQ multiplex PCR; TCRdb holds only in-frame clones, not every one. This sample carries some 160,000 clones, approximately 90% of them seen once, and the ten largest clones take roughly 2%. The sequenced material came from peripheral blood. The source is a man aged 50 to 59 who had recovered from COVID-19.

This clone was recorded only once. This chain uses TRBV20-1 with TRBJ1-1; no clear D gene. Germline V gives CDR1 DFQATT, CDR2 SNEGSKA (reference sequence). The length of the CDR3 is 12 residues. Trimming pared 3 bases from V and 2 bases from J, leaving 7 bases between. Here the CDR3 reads CSASPGNTEAFF. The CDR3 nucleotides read TGCAGTGCTAGTCCGGGAAACACTGAAGCTTTCTTT.

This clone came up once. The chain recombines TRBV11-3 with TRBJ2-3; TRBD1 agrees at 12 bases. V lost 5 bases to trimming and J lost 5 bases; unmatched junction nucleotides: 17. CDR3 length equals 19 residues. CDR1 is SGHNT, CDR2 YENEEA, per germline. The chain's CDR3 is CASSKFPRRDRGLVDTQYF. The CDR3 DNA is TGTGCCAGCAGCAAATTTCCCCGTCGGGACAGGGGGCTTGTAGATACGCAGTATTTT.

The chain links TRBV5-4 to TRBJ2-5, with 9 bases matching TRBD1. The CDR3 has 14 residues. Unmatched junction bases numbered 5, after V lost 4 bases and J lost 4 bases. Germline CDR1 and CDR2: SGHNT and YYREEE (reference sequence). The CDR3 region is CASSKGQGRETQYF. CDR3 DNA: TGTGCCAGCAGCAAGGGACAGGGCCGAGAGACCCAGTACTTC.

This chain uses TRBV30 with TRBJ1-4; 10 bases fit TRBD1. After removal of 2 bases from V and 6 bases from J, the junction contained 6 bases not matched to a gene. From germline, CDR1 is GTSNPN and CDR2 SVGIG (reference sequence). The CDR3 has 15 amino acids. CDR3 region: CAWSTGQGEYEKLFF. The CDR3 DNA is TGTGCCTGGAGTACTGGACAGGGGGAGTATGAAAAACTGTTTTTT. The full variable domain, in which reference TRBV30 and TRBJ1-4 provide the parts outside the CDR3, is SQTIHQWPATLVQPVGSPLSLECTVEGTSNPNLYWYRQAAGRGLQLLFYSVGIGQISSEVPQNLSASRPQDRQFILSSKKLLLSDSGFYLCAWSTGQGEYEKLFFGSGTQLSVL.

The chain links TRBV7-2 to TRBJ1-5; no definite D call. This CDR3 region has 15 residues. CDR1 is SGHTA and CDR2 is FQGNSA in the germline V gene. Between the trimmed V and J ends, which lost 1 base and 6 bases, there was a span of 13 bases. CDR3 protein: CASSLGSLAVQPQHF. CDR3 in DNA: TGTGCCAGCAGCTTAGGTTCCCTAGCGGTTCAGCCCCAGCATTTT. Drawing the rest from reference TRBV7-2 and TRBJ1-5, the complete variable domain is GAGVSQSPSNKVTEKGKDVELRCDPISGHTALYWYRQSLGQGLEFLIYFQGNSAPDKSGLPSDRFSAERTGGSVSTLTIQRTQQEDSAVYLCASSLGSLAVQPQHFGDGTRLSIL.

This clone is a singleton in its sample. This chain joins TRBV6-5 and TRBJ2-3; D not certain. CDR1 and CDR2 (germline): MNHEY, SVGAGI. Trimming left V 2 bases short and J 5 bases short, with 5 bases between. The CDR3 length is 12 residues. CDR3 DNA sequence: TGTGCCAGCAGTTACCCAGGAGATACGCAGTATTTT. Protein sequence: CASSYPGDTQYF.

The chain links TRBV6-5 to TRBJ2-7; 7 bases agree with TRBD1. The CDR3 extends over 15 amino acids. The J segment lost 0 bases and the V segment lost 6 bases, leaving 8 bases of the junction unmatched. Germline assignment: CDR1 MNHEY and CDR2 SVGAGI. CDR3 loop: CASRQPTGPSYEQYF. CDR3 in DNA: TGTGCCAGCAGGCAACCGACAGGGCCCTCCTACGAGCAGTACTTC.

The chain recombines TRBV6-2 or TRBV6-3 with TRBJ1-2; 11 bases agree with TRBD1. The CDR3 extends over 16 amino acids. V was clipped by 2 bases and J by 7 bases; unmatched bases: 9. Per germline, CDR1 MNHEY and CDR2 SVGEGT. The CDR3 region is CASSYPAGQGAGGYTF. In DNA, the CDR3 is TGTGCCAGCAGTTACCCGGCCGGACAGGGGGCGGGTGGCTACACCTTC.

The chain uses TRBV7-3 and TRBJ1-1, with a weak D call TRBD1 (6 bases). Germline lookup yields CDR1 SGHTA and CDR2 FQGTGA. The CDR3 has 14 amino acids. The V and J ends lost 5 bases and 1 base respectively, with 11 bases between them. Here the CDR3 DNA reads TGTGCCAGCAGCCCGGGACACGGGAACACTGAAGCTTTCTTT. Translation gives CASSPGHGNTEAFF.

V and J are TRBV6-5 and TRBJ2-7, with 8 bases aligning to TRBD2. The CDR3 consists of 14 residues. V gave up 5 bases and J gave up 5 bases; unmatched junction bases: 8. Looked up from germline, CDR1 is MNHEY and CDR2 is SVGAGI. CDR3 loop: CASSRISGVHEQYF. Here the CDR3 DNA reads TGTGCCAGCAGTAGGATTAGCGGGGTGCACGAGCAGTACTTC.